Listed below are T cell receptor beta chains from one sample, sequenced in a study of vaccination effects on CD4 cells after COVID-19. Which antigens these TCRs recognize remains unknown. The method was immunoSEQ multiplex PCR; TCRdb's version includes in-frame clones alone and lacks a portion of them. The table shows some 66,000 clones, with less than 80% occurring only once. The sample here was CD4+ T cells from PBMCs cultured without peptide, taken after COVID-19 vaccination. The receptors stem from a human donor who received a COVID-19 vaccine. Both conserved end residues are part of each CDR3. D genes are given only for firm matches. The size entry is marked missing in some rows and otherwise reads once, few, many or a size class.

d_call: NA
clone_size: once
v_call: TRBV6-5
j_call: TRBJ2-1
cdr3_aa: CASSRAGLSYNEQFF
cdr3_nt: TGTGCCAGCAGTCGGGCAGGGTTGTCCTACAATGAGCAGTTCTTC

d_call: TRBD2
clone_size: NA
v_call: TRBV6-6
j_call: TRBJ2-3
cdr3_aa: CASTSSGGAADTQYF
cdr3_nt: TGTGCCAGCACCTCTAGCGGGGGGGCCGCAGATACGCAGTATTTT

d_call: NA
clone_size: few
v_call: TRBV30
j_call: TRBJ2-2
cdr3_aa: CAWSVRTVNTGELFF
cdr3_nt: TGTGCCTGGAGTGTCAGGACTGTGAACACCGGGGAGCTGTTTTTT

d_call: NA
clone_size: NA
v_call: TRBV6-5
j_call: TRBJ1-1
cdr3_aa: CASSWGENTEAFF
cdr3_nt: TGTGCCAGCAGTTGGGGTGAGAACACTGAAGCTTTCTTT

d_call: NA
clone_size: NA
v_call: TRBV27
j_call: TRBJ2-2
cdr3_aa: CASSLSRQGFGELFF
cdr3_nt: TGTGCCAGCAGTTTATCGAGGCAGGGGTTCGGGGAGCTGTTTTTT

d_call: NA
clone_size: NA
v_call: TRBV3-1/TRBV3-2
j_call: TRBJ1-4
cdr3_aa: CASSHQGRNNEKLFF
cdr3_nt: TGTGCCAGCAGCCACCAGGGTCGGAATAATGAAAAACTGTTTTTT

d_call: NA
clone_size: NA
v_call: TRBV11-2
j_call: TRBJ2-2
cdr3_aa: CASSFLRDTGELFF
cdr3_nt: TGTGCCAGCAGCTTTTTACGAGACACCGGGGAGCTGTTTTTT

d_call: NA
clone_size: NA
v_call: TRBV5-1
j_call: TRBJ1-2
cdr3_aa: CASSLAGLARSYGYTF
cdr3_nt: TGCGCCAGCAGCTTGGCGGGGCTCGCAAGATCCTATGGCTACACCTTC

d_call: TRBD1
clone_size: NA
v_call: TRBV5-6
j_call: TRBJ2-1
cdr3_aa: CASRIGTGNEQFF
cdr3_nt: TGTGCCAGCAGAATAGGGACAGGGAATGAGCAGTTCTTC

d_call: TRBD1
clone_size: NA
v_call: TRBV5-1
j_call: TRBJ2-3
cdr3_aa: CASSHGQGTDTQYF
cdr3_nt: TGCGCCAGCAGCCACGGACAGGGGACAGATACGCAGTATTTT

d_call: TRBD2
clone_size: NA
v_call: TRBV5-1
j_call: TRBJ2-1
cdr3_aa: CASRAASGGGMEFF
cdr3_nt: TGCGCCAGCAGAGCGGCTAGCGGGGGCGGAATGGAGTTCTTC

d_call: TRBD1
clone_size: NA
v_call: TRBV30
j_call: TRBJ1-6
cdr3_aa: CAWEDGRGLNSPLHF
cdr3_nt: TGTGCCTGGGAAGATGGCAGGGGGCTTAATTCACCCCTCCACTTT

d_call: NA
clone_size: NA
v_call: TRBV19
j_call: TRBJ1-1
cdr3_aa: CAVERTPPYTEAFF
cdr3_nt: TGTGCCGTAGAAAGAACCCCGCCCTACACTGAAGCTTTCTTT

d_call: TRBD1
clone_size: NA
v_call: TRBV19
j_call: TRBJ1-2
cdr3_aa: CASSIQTGALNYGYTF
cdr3_nt: TGTGCCAGTAGTATTCAGACAGGGGCCTTAAACTATGGCTACACCTTC

d_call: NA
clone_size: NA
v_call: TRBV7-2
j_call: TRBJ2-1
cdr3_aa: CASSLYRYNEQFF
cdr3_nt: TGTGCCAGCAGCTTGTACAGATACAATGAGCAGTTCTTC

d_call: NA
clone_size: once
v_call: TRBV7-8
j_call: TRBJ2-2
cdr3_aa: CASSPHTNTGELFF
cdr3_nt: TGTGCCAGCAGCCCCCACACGAACACCGGGGAGCTGTTTTTT

d_call: NA
clone_size: NA
v_call: TRBV19
j_call: TRBJ1-5
cdr3_aa: CASSIANQPQHF
cdr3_nt: TGTGCCAGTAGTATTGCGAATCAGCCCCAGCATTTT

d_call: TRBD2
clone_size: NA
v_call: TRBV19
j_call: TRBJ2-1
cdr3_aa: CASRRGTINEQFF
cdr3_nt: TGTGCCAGCCGACGGGGGACTATCAATGAGCAGTTCTTC

d_call: NA
clone_size: NA
v_call: TRBV4-2
j_call: TRBJ2-2
cdr3_aa: CASSQFKVTGELFF
cdr3_nt: TGTGCCAGCAGCCAATTCAAGGTCACCGGGGAGCTGTTTTTT

d_call: TRBD1
clone_size: NA
v_call: TRBV6-4
j_call: TRBJ1-2
cdr3_aa: CASRSQGVGGGYTF
cdr3_nt: TGTGCCAGCAGGAGTCAGGGGGTCGGTGGGGGCTACACCTTC

d_call: TRBD1
clone_size: NA
v_call: TRBV12-3/TRBV12-4
j_call: TRBJ2-1
cdr3_aa: CASSKTGGNEQFF
cdr3_nt: TGTGCCAGCAGTAAGACAGGGGGGAATGAGCAGTTCTTC

d_call: TRBD1
clone_size: few
v_call: TRBV30
j_call: TRBJ2-1
cdr3_aa: CAWGGQGGTEQFF
cdr3_nt: TGTGCCTGGGGGGGACAGGGTGGAACTGAGCAGTTCTTC